A single T cell receptor (beta chain) is shown here with its context. Its antigen is unknown. The libraries were made with immunoSEQ v3. The table came from immunoSEQ multiplex PCR; TCRdb's copy has only in-frame clones and leaves some out. The top ten clones hold less than 3% of a sample with tens of thousands of clones, 74% of them seen once. This sample's time point: pre-treatment sample, taken before nivolumab and TIL therapy. Enrollment ran from late 2017 to early 2020. This sample was taken from a study of TIL therapy for anti-PD-1-resistant metastatic lung cancer. Study summary: Tumors were harvested before any PD-1/PD-L1 blockade. Median patient age was around 50, ranging roughly 38-75 years.

Study outcomes and limitations: Patients were highly selected, enriched for treatment-naive, never-smoker and oncogene-addicted cases.

There are 15 residues in the CDR3. V lost 4 bases, J lost 3 bases, and 8 bases stayed unmatched. Germline V CDR1 and CDR2: SGHTS, YDEGEE. The V and J genes are TRBV5-8 and TRBJ2-7; 9 bases align to TRBD1. The origin of this receptor is a woman aged 30 to 85 with non-small cell lung cancer. The sample in question was blood, obtained at baseline. The CDR3 DNA follows: TGTGCCAGCAGCCCCGGGACAGGGAACGACTACGAGCAGTACTTC. Its translation is CASSPGTGNDYEQYF.